These 20 T cell receptor beta chains were sequenced from one sample in a study of T cells in Graves' hyperthyroidism and ophthalmopathy. RNA transcripts served as the template for amplifying TCR beta CDR3 regions. HTBI primers were the set used in a first-round RT-PCR of the TCR CDR3. TCRdb reanalysed the multiplex PCR reads using MiXCR and keeps one entry per CDR3 protein. The sample comprises about 510,000 distinct CDR3 sequences, 46% of which are singletons, and around 44% rests with the top ten. Sequenced: peripheral blood or thyroid tissue (not recorded which). Receptors were obtained from an adult woman with Graves' disease, either hyperthyroidism or ophthalmopathy (not recorded which).

This clonotype has at least ten counts. The V gene is TRBV6-6, the J gene TRBJ2-7; D ambiguous. V shed 6 bases and J shed 5 bases, with 11 bases lying between them. Germline loops: CDR1 MNHNY, CDR2 SVGAGI (reference sequence). The CDR3 contains 12 residues. CDR3 protein: CASRPDTDEQYF. CDR3 nucleotides: TGTGCCAGCAGGCCTGACACGGACGAGCAGTACTTC.

The chain recombines TRBV20-1 with TRBJ2-7; 12 positions agree with TRBD1. The CDR3 sequence is 13 residues long. The V segment lost 6 bases and the J segment 7 bases; nucleotides outside the gene matches: 7. Looked up from germline, CDR1 is DFQATT and CDR2 is SNEGSKA (reference sequence). This CDR3 reads CSARDRGPQEQYF. CDR3 sequence (DNA): TGCAGTGCCAGGGACAGGGGGCCTCAAGAGCAGTACTTC.

This clonotype was found once. The chain has TRBV19 and TRBJ1-5; no clear D. The CDR3 extends over 14 amino acids. V gave up 9 bases and J gave up 1 base, with 13 bases separating them. Germline CDR1 is LNHDA and CDR2 is SQIVND (reference sequence). The CDR3 here is CASTRGGSNQPQHF. The CDR3 DNA reads TGTGCCAGCACCCGTGGAGGGAGCAATCAGCCCCAGCATTTT.

In its sample, this clonotype was seen a few times. The chain uses TRBV7-2 and TRBJ2-7; 12 nucleotides line up with TRBD2. The CDR3 consists of 17 residues. J was trimmed by 7 bases and V by 4 bases; bases with no gene match: 14. CDR1 and CDR2 (germline): SGHTA, FQGNSA. The CDR3 DNA follows: TGTGCCAGCAGCTCCCCGGGACTAGCGGGTAGGCTGGGTGAGCAGTACTTC. It specifies CASSSPGLAGRLGEQYF.

The CDR3 sequence: CATSRDGHSKANVLTF. The CDR3 DNA is TGTGCCACCAGCAGAGATGGCCACTCGAAGGCCAACGTCCTGACTTTC. The rearrangement joins TRBV15 to TRBJ2-6; D is uncertain. This CDR3 region has 16 residues. CDR1 and CDR2 from the germline V gene are LNHNV and YYDKDF (reference sequence). The ends were cut back, 0 bases at V and 6 bases at J, with 12 bases in the middle.

This clonotype was observed many times. The CDR3 loop is CASSLAGTSSEQYF. The CDR3 DNA reads as TGCGCCAGCAGCTTGGCTGGGACTAGCAGCGAGCAGTACTTC. The rearrangement links TRBV5-1 to TRBJ2-7, with 9 positions matching TRBD2. The J segment lost 6 bases and the V segment lost 0 bases, leaving 4 bases of the junction unmatched. CDR1 SGHRS and CDR2 YFSETQ come from the germline V gene. The CDR3 is 14 amino acids.

The V and J genes are TRBV6-1 and TRBJ2-5; 9 nucleotides line up with TRBD1. The CDR3 runs 17 residues. V was clipped by 6 bases and J by 0 bases; unmatched bases: 11. Germline V CDR1 and CDR2: MNHNS, SASEGT. As DNA, the CDR3 is TGTGCCAGCAGGTACGAACCGACAGGGGGATACCAAGAGACCCAGTACTTC. This translates into CASRYEPTGGYQETQYF.

The gene calls are TRBV7-9 and TRBJ2-7; 12 bases align to TRBD1. Losses at the gene ends were 6 bases for V and 5 bases for J; bases not matched to a gene: 8. Germline CDR1 SEHNR, CDR2 FQNEAQ (reference sequence). This CDR3 contains 15 residues. DNA of the CDR3: TGTGCCAGCAGTTTGGCCGGGACAGGGGGCGACGAGCAGTACTTC. Translating gives CASSLAGTGGDEQYF.

The rearrangement joins TRBV6-5 to TRBJ1-2, with 7 nucleotides matching TRBD1. Unmatched junction bases numbered 14, after V lost 5 bases and J lost 5 bases. CDR3 size: 16 residues. In germline, CDR1 is MNHEY, CDR2 SVGAGI. CDR3 protein: CASSAGTEGGHYGYTF. The DNA of the CDR3 is TGTGCCAGCAGTGCCGGGACAGAAGGCGGTCATTATGGCTACACCTTC.

This clonotype showed up many times. V gene TRBV19 combines with J gene TRBJ1-5; D unclear. Trimming left V 3 bases short and J 5 bases short, with 8 bases between. This CDR3 has 13 amino acids. Germline CDR1 LNHDA, CDR2 SQIVND (reference sequence). In DNA form, the CDR3 reads TGTGCCAGTAGTATTAGTCGCGATCAGCCCCAGCATTTT. As protein: CASSISRDQPQHF. The full variable domain, rest sourced from reference TRBV19 and TRBJ1-5, is DGGITQSPKYLFRKEGQNVTLSCEQNLNHDAMYWYRQDPGQGLRLIYYSQIVNDFQKGDIAEGYSVSREKKESFPLTVTSAQKNPTAFYLCASSISRDQPQHFGDGTRLSIL.

Many counts were recorded for this clonotype. The chain carries TRBV7-9 and TRBJ2-2, with a weak D call TRBD2 (5 bases). V was shortened by 2 bases and J by 7 bases, with 20 bases between the two germline ends. The CDR3 consists of 17 residues. CDR1 is SEHNR and CDR2 is FQNEAQ in the germline V gene (reference sequence). The CDR3 DNA follows: TGTGCCAGCAGCTTAAAGGACCCACGACTACGAGGCGGGGAGCTGTTTTTT. Translating it yields CASSLKDPRLRGGELFF.

A note on this clonotype: This clone may be a read error of a much larger clone one base away. V usage is TRBV11-2 and J usage is TRBJ2-7; no definite D call. Germline CDR1 is SGHAT and CDR2 is FQNNGV. The CDR3 runs 15 residues. The germline V and J ends were trimmed by 0 bases and 7 bases, with 16 bases remaining between them. The CDR3 protein is CASSLESPLYNEQYF. CDR3 coding DNA: TGTGCCAGCAGCTTAGAAAGCCCCCTATACAATGAGCAGTACTTC.

The V gene is TRBV5-1, the J gene TRBJ2-7; D is possibly TRBD2 (5 bases). The CDR3 has 17 amino acids. CDR1 SGHRS and CDR2 YFSETQ come from the germline V gene. V shed 5 bases and J shed 6 bases, with 27 bases lying between them. CDR3 protein: CASRVTDLRRPEGEQYF. In nucleotides, the CDR3 is TGCGCCAGCAGGGTCACAGACCTCAGGAGACCCGAGGGCGAGCAGTACTTC.

The rearrangement links TRBV19 to TRBJ2-6, with D tentatively TRBD1 (5 bases). The CDR3 extends over 15 amino acids. V lost 2 bases and J lost 2, with 7 bases in between. CDR1 and CDR2 from the germline V gene are LNHDA and SQIVND (reference sequence). This CDR3 is CASSIQQAGANVLTF. CDR3 bases: TGTGCCAGTAGTATACAACAGGCTGGGGCCAACGTCCTGACTTTC.

The rearrangement joins TRBV7-3 to TRBJ1-1, with 8 positions matching TRBD1. Germline V gene data show CDR1 as SGHTA and CDR2 as FQGTGA. The CDR3 contains 12 residues. V lost 6 bases to trimming and J lost 11 bases; unmatched junction nucleotides: 8. CDR3 amino acids: CASSSDRGLAFF. The CDR3 region has the DNA TGTGCCAGCAGTAGTGACAGGGGCCTGGCTTTCTTT.

This clonotype was found a few times. V is TRBV29-1 and J is TRBJ1-2; perhaps TRBD1 as D (5 bases). Germline assignment: CDR1 SQVTM and CDR2 ANQGSEA. The CDR3 length is 11 residues. V gave up 6 bases and J gave up 3 bases, with 8 bases separating them. CDR3 nucleotide sequence: TGCAGCGTGGGACGGGACTATGGCTACACCTTC. The encoded protein is CSVGRDYGYTF.

This clonotype was detected many times. The chain joins TRBV7-9 to TRBJ1-4; no definite D call. The ends were cut back, 5 bases at V and 8 bases at J, with 18 bases in the middle. From germline, CDR1 is SEHNR and CDR2 FQNEAQ (reference sequence). The length of the CDR3 is 15 residues. The CDR3 region has the DNA TGTGCCAGCAGCCCCCAAGAGAGGGTTGGCGAAAAACTGTTTTTT. Its protein product is CASSPQERVGEKLFF.

The gene calls are TRBV12-3 or TRBV12-4 and TRBJ1-1, with D hard to call. V was pared by 6 bases and J by 5 bases, with 16 bases between. This CDR3 has 14 residues. CDR3 sequence: CASRPTETLTEAFF. The CDR3 nucleotides read TGTGCCAGCAGGCCTACAGAGACCTTAACTGAAGCTTTCTTT.

This clonotype was seen just once. This chain joins TRBV2 and TRBJ2-2; 7 nucleotides agree with TRBD1. The CDR3 consists of 15 residues. V gave up 6 bases and J gave up 1 base; unmatched junction bases: 5. Germline lookup yields CDR1 SNHLY and CDR2 FYNNEI. DNA of the CDR3: TGTGCCAGCAGGCCCGGGACAGTGAACACCGGGGAGCTGTTTTTT. This encodes CASRPGTVNTGELFF.

In this sample, this clonotype turned up once. This sequence joins TRBV10-3 and TRBJ2-5, with unresolved D. Germline lookup yields CDR1 ENHRY and CDR2 SYGVKD. The V gene lost 5 bases and the J gene lost 2 bases, with 6 bases spanning the gap. The length of the CDR3 is 12 residues. The CDR3 spells CAISLGQETQYF. The CDR3, as DNA: TGTGCCATCAGTTTAGGGCAAGAGACCCAGTACTTC.